This T cell receptor (beta chain) was sequenced for a study of cytomegalovirus exposure and HLA in healthy donors. The CDR3 runs 17 residues. V lost 2 bases to trimming and J lost 4 bases, with 19 bases between them. CDR1 and CDR2 from the germline V gene are SGDLS and YYNGEE. This clone was counted a few times. PCR primers comprised 60 Vbeta and 13 Jbeta primers. Measured with immunoSEQ multiplex PCR; TCRdb has only the in-frame clones, and not every one. The repertoire holds tens of thousands of clones, with approximately 78% as singletons. The chain links TRBV9 to TRBJ1-5; a possible D gene is TRBD1 (5 bases). The source material was PBMCs. The source of this sequence is a female donor in good health and CMV-seronegative. The CDR3 region is CASSVRRKRGRNQPQHF. The CDR3 DNA reads TGTGCCAGCAGCGTTCGACGGAAGCGGGGGAGGAATCAGCCCCAGCATTTT.